Sequencing of this TCR beta chain was carried out in a study of patients and donors after allogeneic stem cell transplantation. TCRdb analysed the RT-PCR reads with MiXCR anew, one entry per CDR3 protein. The sample shows 900,000 to 1,000,000 distinct CDR3 sequences, about a sixth of them seen only once. This CDR3 has 13 residues. V lost 0 bases and J 9 bases, leaving 9 bases between the germline ends. The germline V gene has CDR1 LNHNV and CDR2 YYDKDF (reference sequence). The rearrangement joins TRBV15 to TRBJ2-1; D is ambiguous. Sequences were obtained from blood, either unsorted or a sorted T cell fraction (not recorded which). The TCR originated in a human donor who was either an allogeneic HSCT recipient or a stem cell or donor lymphocyte infusion donor (not recorded which). It is not recorded whose cells these are; they may come from a transplant donor. This CDR3 reads CATSRDQYGEQFF. The CDR3 region has the DNA TGTGCCACCAGCAGAGATCAATATGGTGAGCAGTTCTTC.